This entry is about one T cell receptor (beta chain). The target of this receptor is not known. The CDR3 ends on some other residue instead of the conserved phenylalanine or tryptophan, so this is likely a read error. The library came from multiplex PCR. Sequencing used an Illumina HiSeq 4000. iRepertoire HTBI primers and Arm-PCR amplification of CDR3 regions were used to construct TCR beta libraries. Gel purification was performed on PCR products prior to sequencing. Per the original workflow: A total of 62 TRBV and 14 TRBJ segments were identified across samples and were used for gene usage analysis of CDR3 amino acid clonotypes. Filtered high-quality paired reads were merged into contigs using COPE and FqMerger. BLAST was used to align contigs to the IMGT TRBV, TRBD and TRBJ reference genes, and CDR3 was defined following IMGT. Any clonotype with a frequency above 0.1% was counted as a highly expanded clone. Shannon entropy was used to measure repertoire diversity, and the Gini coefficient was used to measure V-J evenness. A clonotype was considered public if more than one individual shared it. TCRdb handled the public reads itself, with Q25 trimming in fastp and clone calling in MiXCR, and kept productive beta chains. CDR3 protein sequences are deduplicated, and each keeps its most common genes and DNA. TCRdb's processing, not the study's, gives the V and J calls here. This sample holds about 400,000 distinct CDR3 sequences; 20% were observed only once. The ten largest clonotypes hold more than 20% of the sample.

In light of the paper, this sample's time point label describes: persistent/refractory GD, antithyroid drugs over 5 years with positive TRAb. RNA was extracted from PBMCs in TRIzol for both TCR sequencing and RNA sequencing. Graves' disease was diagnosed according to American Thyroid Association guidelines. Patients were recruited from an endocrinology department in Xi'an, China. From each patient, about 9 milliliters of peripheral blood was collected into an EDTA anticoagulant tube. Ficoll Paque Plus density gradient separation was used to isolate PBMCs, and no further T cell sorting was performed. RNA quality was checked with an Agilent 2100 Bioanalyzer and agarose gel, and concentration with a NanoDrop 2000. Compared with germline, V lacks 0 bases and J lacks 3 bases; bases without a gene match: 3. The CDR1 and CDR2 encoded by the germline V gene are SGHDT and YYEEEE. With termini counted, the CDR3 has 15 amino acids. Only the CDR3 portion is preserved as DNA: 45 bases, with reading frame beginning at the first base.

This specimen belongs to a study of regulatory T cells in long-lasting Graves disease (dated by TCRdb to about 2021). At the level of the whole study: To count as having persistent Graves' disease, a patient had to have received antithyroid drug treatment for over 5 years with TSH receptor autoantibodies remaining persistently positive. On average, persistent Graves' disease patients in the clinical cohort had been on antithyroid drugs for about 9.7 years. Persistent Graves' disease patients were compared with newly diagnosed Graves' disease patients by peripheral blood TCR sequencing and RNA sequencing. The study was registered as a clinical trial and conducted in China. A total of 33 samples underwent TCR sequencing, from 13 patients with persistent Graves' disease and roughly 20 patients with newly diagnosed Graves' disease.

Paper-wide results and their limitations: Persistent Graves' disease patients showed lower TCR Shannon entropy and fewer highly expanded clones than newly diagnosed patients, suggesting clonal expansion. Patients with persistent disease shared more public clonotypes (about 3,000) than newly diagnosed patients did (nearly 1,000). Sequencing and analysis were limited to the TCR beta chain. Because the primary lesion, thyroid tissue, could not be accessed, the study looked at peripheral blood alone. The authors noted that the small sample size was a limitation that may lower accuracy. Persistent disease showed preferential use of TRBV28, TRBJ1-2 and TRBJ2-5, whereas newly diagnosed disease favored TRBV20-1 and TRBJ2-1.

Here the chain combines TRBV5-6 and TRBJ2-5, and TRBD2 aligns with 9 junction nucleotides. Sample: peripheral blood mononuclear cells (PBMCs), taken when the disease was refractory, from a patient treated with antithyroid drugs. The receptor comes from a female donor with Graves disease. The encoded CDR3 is CASSLGLAGEETQYL. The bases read TGTGCCAGCAGCTTGGGTTTAGCGGGAGAAGAGACCCAGTACCTC.